A selection of T cell receptor beta chains follows, all from one sample in a study of type 1 regulatory T cells. TCRdb re-called the reads with MiXCR, one entry per CDR3 protein. The sample lists 6,200 or so distinct CDR3 sequences; 30% to 40% were seen once. No antigen is known for these receptors. The sample comprised cultured type 1 regulatory T (Tr1) cells, either the whole culture or a sorted fraction (not recorded which). The receptors derive from a human donor in good health. Both conserved end residues are part of each CDR3. Each record gives: J gene, D gene, V gene, clone size, CDR3 protein, CDR3 DNA. The D gene is left open where the match is weak. Where a row states a size, it is once, few, many or the class of an expanded clone; other rows omit it.

J: TRBJ2-1
D: TRBD2
V: TRBV5-1
size: .
CDR3: CASRPGLAGERFLF
DNA: TGCGCCAGCAGACCCGGACTAGCGGGAGAAAGGTTTCTCTTC

J: TRBJ2-2
D: TRBD1
V: TRBV28
size: medium-sized
CDR3: CASSGQAANTGELFF
DNA: TGTGCCAGCAGTGGACAGGCCGCGAACACCGGGGAGCTGTTTTTT

J: TRBJ2-7
D: TRBD2
V: TRBV9
size: many
CDR3: CASSVSGIQYEQYF
DNA: TGTGCCAGCAGCGTTAGCGGGATTCAGTACGAGCAGTACTTC

J: TRBJ1-5
D: .
V: TRBV6-1
size: .
CDR3: CASSDTGLHQPQHF
DNA: TGTGCCAGCAGTGACACTGGGCTCCATCAGCCCCAGCATTTT

J: TRBJ2-5
D: TRBD2
V: TRBV19
size: .
CDR3: CASSIAGLGRRETQYF
DNA: TGTGCCAGTAGTATAGCCGGACTAGGGAGGAGAGAGACCCAGTACTTC

J: TRBJ2-1
D: TRBD2
V: TRBV20-1
size: few
CDR3: CSARVIVSGSGHNEQFF
DNA: TGCAGTGCTAGAGTTATCGTTAGCGGGAGTGGTCACAATGAGCAGTTCTTC

J: TRBJ2-7
D: .
V: TRBV4-1
size: few
CDR3: CASSQVRGYEQYF
DNA: TGCGCCAGCAGCCAAGTAAGGGGTTACGAGCAGTACTTC

J: TRBJ1-5
D: .
V: TRBV6-1
size: .
CDR3: CASRERGGGNQPQHF
DNA: TGTGCCAGCAGAGAGAGGGGTGGTGGCAATCAGCCCCAGCATTTT

J: TRBJ2-5
D: .
V: TRBV7-2
size: .
CDR3: CASSLVASTETQYF
DNA: TGTGCCAGCAGCTTAGTGGCCAGCACGGAGACCCAGTACTTC

J: TRBJ2-1
D: TRBD2
V: TRBV5-4
size: few
CDR3: CASSAGTSGYNEQFF
DNA: TGTGCCAGCAGCGCTGGGACTAGCGGTTACAATGAGCAGTTCTTC

J: TRBJ2-7
D: .
V: TRBV2
size: .
CDR3: CANSERQGGLGEQYF
DNA: TGTGCCAACAGTGAGAGACAGGGAGGTCTGGGCGAGCAGTACTTC

J: TRBJ2-7
D: TRBD1
V: TRBV6-5
size: few
CDR3: CASSSGQGTFEQYF
DNA: TGTGCCAGCAGTTCGGGACAGGGGACATTCGAGCAGTACTTC

J: TRBJ1-4
D: .
V: TRBV7-2
size: .
CDR3: CASSLAARNEKLFF
DNA: TGTGCCAGCAGCTTAGCCGCCCGAAATGAAAAACTGTTTTTT

J: TRBJ2-1
D: TRBD1
V: TRBV7-9
size: .
CDR3: CASTSGTGQGEQFF
DNA: TGTGCCAGCACCTCAGGGACAGGGCAGGGTGAGCAGTTCTTC

J: TRBJ2-5
D: TRBD1
V: TRBV4-2
size: .
CDR3: CASSQAGGQETQYF
DNA: TGTGCCAGCAGCCAAGCAGGGGGCCAAGAGACCCAGTACTTC

J: TRBJ1-2
D: .
V: TRBV28
size: .
CDR3: CASRTGISYGYTF
DNA: TGTGCCAGCAGGACCGGGATCTCCTATGGCTACACCTTC

J: TRBJ2-2
D: .
V: TRBV10-3
size: medium-sized
CDR3: CAIKSRSENTGELFF
DNA: TGTGCCATCAAATCCAGGTCAGAGAACACCGGGGAGCTGTTTTTT

J: TRBJ2-3
D: TRBD1
V: TRBV7-2
size: .
CDR3: CASSRDRGSADTQYF
DNA: TGTGCCAGCAGCCGGGACAGGGGGTCTGCAGATACGCAGTATTTT

J: TRBJ2-5
D: .
V: TRBV5-1
size: few
CDR3: CASSQSPWETQYF
DNA: TGCGCCAGCAGCCAGAGTCCGTGGGAGACCCAGTACTTC

J: TRBJ1-3
D: .
V: TRBV7-2
size: few
CDR3: CASSLTIKNTIYF
DNA: TGTGCCAGCAGCTTAACCATCAAAAACACCATATATTTT

J: TRBJ2-2
D: .
V: TRBV19
size: .
CDR3: CASIRLGELHTGELLF
DNA: TGTGCCAGTATTCGGCTTGGTGAGCTCCACACCGGGGAGCTGCTTTTT

J: TRBJ2-5
D: .
V: TRBV2
size: .
CDR3: CASSEQGLFQETQYF
DNA: TGTGCCAGCAGTGAACAGGGGCTCTTCCAAGAGACCCAGTACTTC

J: TRBJ1-1
D: .
V: TRBV12-3/TRBV12-4
size: .
CDR3: CASSLGPGAAFF
DNA: TGTGCCAGCAGTCTGGGGCCAGGGGCTGCTTTCTTT

J: TRBJ2-1
D: TRBD2
V: TRBV9
size: .
CDR3: CASSARTSESYEQFF
DNA: TGTGCCAGCAGCGCCCGGACTAGCGAGAGCTATGAGCAGTTCTTC

J: TRBJ1-3
D: .
V: TRBV5-4
size: once
CDR3: CASSSSQGFPGNTIYF
DNA: TGTGCCAGCAGCAGCTCACAGGGCTTCCCTGGAAACACCATATATTTT

J: TRBJ1-2
D: .
V: TRBV6-5
size: .
CDR3: CASSYTETGIRRRGYTF
DNA: TGTGCCAGCAGTTACACAGAAACCGGGATTCGTCGACGAGGCTACACCTTC

J: TRBJ2-7
D: .
V: TRBV12-3/TRBV12-4
size: few
CDR3: CASSVAFLYEQYF
DNA: TGTGCCAGCAGCGTGGCCTTCCTCTACGAGCAGTACTTC